Each of the 9 T cell receptor beta chains below was sequenced from the same sample in a study of blood T cell repertoires in COVID-19. The protocol was immunoSEQ multiplex PCR, while the TCRdb copy is restricted to in-frame clones and leaves out a portion. This sample carries about 210,000 clones, approximately 90% of them seen once, and the ten largest clones take 0.72%. The sequencing input was peripheral blood. The receptors shown here come from a man aged 35 to 55 with acute or convalescent COVID-19.

This clone was recorded once. V gene TRBV28 combines with J gene TRBJ2-7, with TRBD1 as a possible D gene (6 bases). Germline V CDR1 and CDR2: MDHEN, SYDVKM. The CDR3 spans 14 residues. The V end was cut by 3 bases, the J end by 4 bases, with 13 bases between. CDR3 loop: CASSLGARAYEQYF. CDR3 DNA sequence: TGTGCCAGCAGTTTGGGGGCCAGGGCGTACGAGCAGTACTTC.

The rearrangement links TRBV10-2 to TRBJ2-7; 7 nucleotides agree with TRBD2. Losses at the gene ends were 4 bases for V and 6 bases for J; bases not matched to a gene: 15. Germline-derived CDR1 and CDR2 are WSHSY and SAAADI. This CDR3 region has 16 residues. The CDR3 is CASSGFSGGSSLEQYF. In DNA, the CDR3 is TGCGCCAGCAGTGGGTTTTCGGGCGGGAGTTCTCTCGAGCAGTACTTC.

The chain uses TRBV9 and TRBJ2-3; TRBD1 matches at 10 bases. Germline V gives CDR1 SGDLS, CDR2 YYNGEE. The CDR3 is 15 amino acids. The junction had 5 bases not matched to a gene; V was cut back by 3 bases and J by 4 bases. CDR3 in DNA: TGTGCCAGCAGCGGACGGACAGGGGGTCCAGATACGCAGTATTTT. Protein sequence: CASSGRTGGPDTQYF. Based on the CDR3 plus reference TRBV9 and TRBJ2-3, the full variable domain is DSGVTQTPKHLITATGQRVTLRCSPRSGDLSVYWYQQSLDQGLQFLIQYYNGEERAKGNILERFSAQQFPDLHSELNLSSLELGDSALYFCASSGRTGGPDTQYFGPGTRLTVL.

V usage is TRBV2 and J usage is TRBJ2-1; D is perhaps TRBD2 (5 bases). CDR1 SNHLY and CDR2 FYNNEI come from the germline V gene. The length of the CDR3 is 14 residues. The germline V and J ends were trimmed by 5 bases and 2 bases, with 10 bases remaining between them. The CDR3 here is CASSLAAPYNEQFF. CDR3 DNA sequence: TGTGCCAGCAGTCTAGCTGCCCCCTACAATGAGCAGTTCTTC. Using reference TRBV2 and TRBJ2-1 for the parts outside the CDR3, the full variable domain is EPEVTQTPSHQVTQMGQEVILRCVPISNHLYFYWYRQILGQKVEFLVSFYNNEISEKSEIFDDQFSVERPDGSNFTLKIRSTKLEDSAMYFCASSLAAPYNEQFFGPGTRLTVL.

The CDR3 DNA is TGTGCCAGCAGTGTGGAGGGGGGGCTTAGTAAGGAGACCCAGTACTTC. Protein sequence: CASSVEGGLSKETQYF. The J gene is TRBJ2-5, the V gene TRBV2, with D perhaps TRBD2 (7 bases). The CDR3 loop spans 16 amino acids. V was cut by 4 bases and J by 5 bases, with 20 bases left in between. Germline CDR1 is SNHLY and CDR2 is FYNNEI. Together with reference TRBV2 and TRBJ2-5, the CDR3 gives the full variable domain: EPEVTQTPSHQVTQMGQEVILRCVPISNHLYFYWYRQILGQKVEFLVSFYNNEISEKSEIFDDQFSVERPDGSNFTLKIRSTKLEDSAMYFCASSVEGGLSKETQYFGPGTRLLVL.

V and J are TRBV19 and TRBJ1-3, with TRBD1 as a possible D gene (6 bases). This CDR3 comprises 14 residues. V shed 4 bases and J shed 4 bases, with 11 bases lying between them. The germline V gene has CDR1 LNHDA and CDR2 SQIVND (reference sequence). As DNA, the CDR3 is TGTGCCAGTAGTACCGACAGGCCCGGAAACACCATATATTTT. Its translation: CASSTDRPGNTIYF. Looking up the rest from reference TRBV19 and TRBJ1-3 gives the full variable domain: DGGITQSPKYLFRKEGQNVTLSCEQNLNHDAMYWYRQDPGQGLRLIYYSQIVNDFQKGDIAEGYSVSREKKESFPLTVTSAQKNPTAFYLCASSTDRPGNTIYFGEGSWLTVV.

The chain employs TRBV2 and TRBJ2-7; a possible D gene is TRBD2 (6 bases). V was trimmed by 8 bases and J by 3 bases, leaving 17 bases between them. The CDR3 sequence is 14 residues long. CDR1 SNHLY and CDR2 FYNNEI come from the germline V gene. The CDR3 region has the DNA TGTGCCAGCTTAAAGAGGGACTTCAACTACGAGCAGTACTTC. Protein: CASLKRDFNYEQYF.

The V and J genes are TRBV5-1 and TRBJ2-1; 7 bases line up with TRBD2. Germline-derived CDR1 and CDR2 are SGHRS and YFSETQ. The V gene end was trimmed by 4 bases and the J gene end by 2 bases; junction bases not matched to a gene: 12. This CDR3 has 17 residues. DNA for the CDR3: TGCGCCAGCAGCCTACGGGATAGCGGGTCTACCTACAATGAGCAGTTCTTC. This gives the protein CASSLRDSGSTYNEQFF.

CDR3 sequence reads: CASSQGQGYSPLHF. The CDR3 coding sequence is TGTGCCAGCAGCCAAGGTCAGGGATACTCACCCCTCCACTTT. This chain uses TRBV3-1 (or the pseudogene TRBV3-2) with TRBJ1-6, with D perhaps matching TRBD1 (5 bases). The CDR3 consists of 14 residues. V lost 1 base and J lost 10, with 11 bases in between. CDR1 and CDR2 from the germline V gene are LGHDT and YNNKEL (reference sequence).